Listed below are T cell receptor beta chains from one sample, sequenced in a study of cytomegalovirus exposure and HLA in healthy donors. The data were produced by immunoSEQ multiplex PCR, yet TCRdb's version contains in-frame clones alone and is incomplete. The profile shows some 110,000 clones, approximately 72% of them singletons. Sequenced input: PBMCs. These receptors were collected from a young man in good health and CMV-seronegative. CDR3s include the opening cysteine and the closing phenylalanine or tryptophan. The D gene is left open where the match is weak. Expanded clones are given a class, and other clones once, few, many or no size at all.

v_gene: TRBV6-1; j_gene: TRBJ1-2; d_gene: TRBD1; abundance: NA; CDR3nt: TGTGCCAGCTCTTCCGGGACAGCGACCAACTATGGCTACACCTTC; CDR3aa: CASSSGTATNYGYTF
v_gene: TRBV29-1; j_gene: TRBJ2-3; d_gene: TRBD1; abundance: NA; CDR3nt: TGCAGCGTAGAGGGGGCGAGTGGAGATACGCAGTATTTT; CDR3aa: CSVEGASGDTQYF
v_gene: TRBV6-1; j_gene: TRBJ2-7; d_gene: NA; abundance: NA; CDR3nt: TGTGCCAGCAGTGAAGTGGTTGGAGTAGCGGCCTCCTCCTACGAGCAGTACTTC; CDR3aa: CASSEVVGVAASSYEQYF
v_gene: TRBV6-5; j_gene: TRBJ2-2; d_gene: TRBD1; abundance: NA; CDR3nt: TGTGCCAGCAGTGGGTGGACAGGGTCCGGGGAGCTGTTTTTT; CDR3aa: CASSGWTGSGELFF
v_gene: TRBV5-1; j_gene: TRBJ2-3; d_gene: NA; abundance: NA; CDR3nt: TGCGCCAGCAGCTTGAACCCCGGGTCGGTCACAGATACGCAGTATTTT; CDR3aa: CASSLNPGSVTDTQYF
v_gene: TRBV30; j_gene: TRBJ2-1; d_gene: NA; abundance: NA; CDR3nt: TGTGCCTGGGATCAGGGTGGTGGAAATGAGCAGTTCTTC; CDR3aa: CAWDQGGGNEQFF
v_gene: TRBV19; j_gene: TRBJ2-1; d_gene: TRBD2; abundance: few; CDR3nt: TGTGCCAGTAGTATATCAGCGGGAGGGAGGAGCTCCTACAATGAGCAGTTCTTC; CDR3aa: CASSISAGGRSSYNEQFF
v_gene: TRBV5-6; j_gene: TRBJ1-2; d_gene: NA; abundance: NA; CDR3nt: TGTGCCAGCAGCCCGGCTTCGTTGCGGGTCCCTGGCTACACCTTC; CDR3aa: CASSPASLRVPGYTF
v_gene: TRBV6-1; j_gene: TRBJ2-1; d_gene: TRBD1; abundance: once; CDR3nt: TGTGCCAGCGCTAGCCGGGACAGGGTACGCGAGCAGTTCTTC; CDR3aa: CASASRDRVREQFF
v_gene: TRBV11-2; j_gene: TRBJ2-5; d_gene: NA; abundance: NA; CDR3nt: TGTGCCAGCAGCGCCTCAGACAGGAGAGAGACCCAGTACTTC; CDR3aa: CASSASDRRETQYF
v_gene: TRBV9; j_gene: TRBJ1-6; d_gene: NA; abundance: NA; CDR3nt: TGTGCCAGCAGCGTAGGGACAACTTATAATTCACCCCTCCACTTT; CDR3aa: CASSVGTTYNSPLHF
v_gene: TRBV7-2; j_gene: TRBJ1-1; d_gene: NA; abundance: few; CDR3nt: TGTGCCAGCAGCTTACTAAGGGGGAACACTGAAGCTTTCTTT; CDR3aa: CASSLLRGNTEAFF
v_gene: TRBV18; j_gene: TRBJ1-2; d_gene: NA; abundance: NA; CDR3nt: TGTGCCAGCTCACCCACGCAAGCGGACTATGGCTACACCTTC; CDR3aa: CASSPTQADYGYTF
v_gene: TRBV5-1; j_gene: TRBJ2-7; d_gene: TRBD2; abundance: NA; CDR3nt: TGCGCCAGCAGCACCGGGACTAGCGGGGTGAGCTCCTACGAGCAGTACTTC; CDR3aa: CASSTGTSGVSSYEQYF
v_gene: TRBV18; j_gene: TRBJ1-1; d_gene: NA; abundance: NA; CDR3nt: TGTGCCAGCTCACCACCGAACGGGAAACAGATGAACACTGAAGCTTTCTTT; CDR3aa: CASSPPNGKQMNTEAFF
v_gene: TRBV6-1; j_gene: TRBJ1-4; d_gene: NA; abundance: NA; CDR3nt: TGTGCCAGCAGTGATCGGTTGAGTGGTGAAAAACTGTTTTTT; CDR3aa: CASSDRLSGEKLFF
v_gene: TRBV19; j_gene: TRBJ1-5; d_gene: TRBD1; abundance: NA; CDR3nt: TGTGCCAGTAGTCCCCAGACAGGGGCGGGCAATCAGCCCCAGCATTTT; CDR3aa: CASSPQTGAGNQPQHF
v_gene: TRBV7-2; j_gene: TRBJ2-7; d_gene: NA; abundance: NA; CDR3nt: TGTGCCAGCAGCTTTGTCTCCTCGGACGAGCAGTACTTC; CDR3aa: CASSFVSSDEQYF
v_gene: TRBV25-1; j_gene: TRBJ2-2; d_gene: TRBD2; abundance: NA; CDR3nt: TGTGCCAGCAGTGAACCTAGCGGGAGAGGGAACACCGGGGAGCTGTTTTTT; CDR3aa: CASSEPSGRGNTGELFF
v_gene: TRBV15; j_gene: TRBJ2-7; d_gene: NA; abundance: NA; CDR3nt: TGTGCCACCAGCAGAGGGACGGAACAGGGCAACTACGAGCAGTACTTC; CDR3aa: CATSRGTEQGNYEQYF
v_gene: TRBV12-5; j_gene: TRBJ1-5; d_gene: TRBD1; abundance: NA; CDR3nt: TGTGCTAGTGGTTTTGCACAGGGGTCGGCCCAGCATTTT; CDR3aa: CASGFAQGSAQHF
v_gene: TRBV4-2; j_gene: TRBJ2-7; d_gene: NA; abundance: NA; CDR3nt: TGTGCCAGCAGCCAATACGGCTCCTACGAGCAGTACTTC; CDR3aa: CASSQYGSYEQYF
v_gene: TRBV6-5; j_gene: TRBJ2-5; d_gene: TRBD1; abundance: NA; CDR3nt: TGTGCCAGCAGTGCCGACAGGGGAACCCAGTACTTC; CDR3aa: CASSADRGTQYF
v_gene: TRBV7-9; j_gene: TRBJ2-1; d_gene: NA; abundance: NA; CDR3nt: TGTGCCAGCAGCAACGACTTGGCGTTCCTCTACAATGAGCAGTTCTTC; CDR3aa: CASSNDLAFLYNEQFF
v_gene: TRBV6-1; j_gene: TRBJ2-5; d_gene: NA; abundance: NA; CDR3nt: TGTGCCAGCAGTGAACGGCGAGGTGAACAAGAGACCCAGTACTTC; CDR3aa: CASSERRGEQETQYF
v_gene: TRBV11-2; j_gene: TRBJ2-2; d_gene: TRBD1; abundance: once; CDR3nt: TGTGCCAGCAGCCCACCGGGGACAGGGGACACCGGGGAGCTGTTTTTT; CDR3aa: CASSPPGTGDTGELFF
v_gene: TRBV7-2; j_gene: TRBJ1-1; d_gene: NA; abundance: NA; CDR3nt: TGTGCCAGCAGCTTAAGTTTGCTGAGCACTGAAGCTTTCTTT; CDR3aa: CASSLSLLSTEAFF
v_gene: TRBV5-1; j_gene: TRBJ2-5; d_gene: NA; abundance: NA; CDR3nt: TGCGCCAGCAGCTTGGTAGGGGACTTCGGAGAGACCCAGTACTTC; CDR3aa: CASSLVGDFGETQYF
v_gene: TRBV4-2; j_gene: TRBJ2-3; d_gene: TRBD2; abundance: NA; CDR3nt: TGTGCCAGCAGCCAAGACCCCCCCCTAGCGGGGGTGACAGATACGCAGTATTTT; CDR3aa: CASSQDPPLAGVTDTQYF
v_gene: TRBV10-1; j_gene: TRBJ2-7; d_gene: TRBD2; abundance: NA; CDR3nt: TGCGCCAGCAGTCCGCCCGGGTTGCGGGGGATCTCCTACGAGCAGTACTTC; CDR3aa: CASSPPGLRGISYEQYF
v_gene: TRBV27; j_gene: TRBJ2-1; d_gene: NA; abundance: NA; CDR3nt: TGTGCCAGCGCCTCAGGGGCCTTATGGATCTTC; CDR3aa: CASASGALWIF
v_gene: TRBV6-6; j_gene: TRBJ1-5; d_gene: NA; abundance: NA; CDR3nt: TGTGCCAGCAGTTACGGAGATTCCAATCAGCCCCAGCATTTT; CDR3aa: CASSYGDSNQPQHF
v_gene: TRBV7-8; j_gene: TRBJ1-1; d_gene: NA; abundance: NA; CDR3nt: TGTGCCAGTACTCTTGAGGGGAACACTGAAGCTTTCTTT; CDR3aa: CASTLEGNTEAFF
v_gene: TRBV7-6; j_gene: TRBJ2-7; d_gene: TRBD1; abundance: NA; CDR3nt: TGTGCCAGCAGCTTAGGGACAGGACTCTACGAGCAGTACTTC; CDR3aa: CASSLGTGLYEQYF
v_gene: TRBV6-1; j_gene: TRBJ2-4; d_gene: TRBD1; abundance: few; CDR3nt: TGTGCCAGCAGTGAACAACAGGGGGCCAAAAACATTCAGTACTTC; CDR3aa: CASSEQQGAKNIQYF
v_gene: TRBV5-1; j_gene: TRBJ2-3; d_gene: NA; abundance: NA; CDR3nt: TGCGCCAGCAGCTTGTTTTCGCCGGGGAACACAGATACGCAGTATTTT; CDR3aa: CASSLFSPGNTDTQYF
v_gene: TRBV10-3; j_gene: TRBJ2-2; d_gene: TRBD2; abundance: NA; CDR3nt: TGTGCCATCTCTAGCGGGGGAGGAACCGGGGAGCTGTTTTTT; CDR3aa: CAISSGGGTGELFF
v_gene: TRBV18; j_gene: TRBJ2-1; d_gene: TRBD2; abundance: few; CDR3nt: TGTGCCAGCTCACCACCGGGACTAGGGAGCAGTGAGCAGTTCTTC; CDR3aa: CASSPPGLGSSEQFF
v_gene: TRBV10-3; j_gene: TRBJ2-7; d_gene: TRBD2; abundance: NA; CDR3nt: TGTGCCATCAGTGATGGGCTAGCGGGGAAGTACGAGCAGTACTTC; CDR3aa: CAISDGLAGKYEQYF
v_gene: TRBV7-8; j_gene: TRBJ1-3; d_gene: NA; abundance: NA; CDR3nt: TGTGCCAGCAGCCCCTATGGGTCCGCGGGCTCTGGAAACACCATATATTTT; CDR3aa: CASSPYGSAGSGNTIYF
v_gene: TRBV7-7; j_gene: TRBJ2-5; d_gene: NA; abundance: once; CDR3nt: TGTGCCAGCAGCCCCTCGCGGGTCCAAGAGACCCAGTACTTC; CDR3aa: CASSPSRVQETQYF
v_gene: TRBV7-6; j_gene: TRBJ2-7; d_gene: TRBD2; abundance: NA; CDR3nt: TGTGCCAGCAGCGGGCGACTAGCGGGAGGGCCGGTGGGCTACGAGCAGTACTTC; CDR3aa: CASSGRLAGGPVGYEQYF
v_gene: TRBV5-1; j_gene: TRBJ2-7; d_gene: TRBD1; abundance: NA; CDR3nt: TGCGCCAGCAGCTCCGACAGGGGGCTGGGCGAGCAGTACTTC; CDR3aa: CASSSDRGLGEQYF
v_gene: TRBV19; j_gene: TRBJ1-1; d_gene: NA; abundance: NA; CDR3nt: TGTGCCAGTAGTATAGGGGGGGGATATAGCGCTGAAGCTTTCTTT; CDR3aa: CASSIGGGYSAEAFF
v_gene: TRBV4-1; j_gene: TRBJ2-3; d_gene: NA; abundance: NA; CDR3nt: TGCGCCAGCAGCGGTCCGGGAACAGATACGCAGTATTTT; CDR3aa: CASSGPGTDTQYF
v_gene: TRBV2; j_gene: TRBJ2-7; d_gene: NA; abundance: NA; CDR3nt: TGTGCCAGCAGTGTTGAGGTCTACGAGCAGTACTTC; CDR3aa: CASSVEVYEQYF
v_gene: TRBV5-1; j_gene: TRBJ2-3; d_gene: TRBD2; abundance: NA; CDR3nt: TGCGCCAGCAGCTTGTGGACTAGCAGGGTGGATACGCAGTATTTT; CDR3aa: CASSLWTSRVDTQYF
v_gene: TRBV27; j_gene: TRBJ1-6; d_gene: TRBD1; abundance: NA; CDR3nt: TGTGCCAGCAGTACGGGACAGGGATCCCGTCTGATCCACTTT; CDR3aa: CASSTGQGSRLIHF